The present T cell receptor (beta chain) was sequenced within a study of cytomegalovirus exposure and HLA in healthy donors. Study-wide points: An analysis done earlier found most TCR beta V segments productive about 87% or about 30% of the time.

Looked up from germline, CDR1 is SGHNT and CDR2 is YENEEA. The V gene lost 5 bases and the J gene lost 7 bases, with 17 bases spanning the gap. This CDR3 is built from 14 residues. A note on this clone: Its target is unknown.

Amplification used 60 Vbeta primers and 13 Jbeta primers. Assay: immunoSEQ multiplex PCR; the TCRdb copy retains only in-frame clones and omits some. Here the sample table reports approximately 140,000 clones. Sequencing used PBMCs. This TCR was recovered from a woman younger than 30 in good health and CMV-seronegative. The chain combines TRBV11-3 with TRBJ2-5; D might be TRBD2 (6 bases). The CDR3 DNA follows: TGTGCCAGCAGCGAAGGGGACTCGAGGGTGACCCAGTACTTC. The encoded protein is CASSEGDSRVTQYF.